This is a list of T cell receptor beta chains from one sample in a study of T-cell reconstitution after alpha-beta-depleted transplantation in children. TCRdb re-called the PCR reads through MiXCR, storing one row per CDR3 protein. Altogether a few hundred thousand distinct CDR3 sequences are present, approximately 20% being singletons, with the ten largest covering approximately 10%. The sequencing used PBMCs, mostly from graft donor cells, collected 180 days after TCRalphabeta/CD19-depleted stem cell transplant. The receptors were sampled from a male patient aged 5 to 17 who had a stem cell transplant for acute lymphoblastic leukemia, so the T cells may come from the graft donor. Each CDR3 is given with its conserved first and last residue. The D gene is left open where the match is weak. Size values are once, few and many counts, or a class for expanded clones, and some rows have none.

d_gene	v_gene	j_gene	abundance	len	CDR3aa	CDR3nt
.	TRBV15	TRBJ2-7	few	15	CATSTQDTLPYEQYF	TGTGCCACCAGCACTCAGGACACCCTGCCCTACGAGCAGTACTTC
.	TRBV6-5	TRBJ1-1	.	15	CASSYSGAWDTEAFF	TGTGCCAGCAGTTACTCGGGGGCTTGGGACACTGAAGCTTTCTTT
.	TRBV5-1	TRBJ2-7	few	12	CASSSTGSEQYF	TGCGCCAGCAGCTCCACAGGTTCCGAGCAGTACTTC
.	TRBV5-8	TRBJ1-4	few	14	CASSLGQGSEKLFF	TGTGCCAGCAGCTTGGGGCAGGGAAGTGAAAAACTGTTTTTT
.	TRBV14	TRBJ1-2	.	13	CASSRTLAYGYTF	TGTGCCAGCAGCCGGACTCTCGCCTATGGCTACACCTTC
.	TRBV11-2	TRBJ1-2	.	15	CASSSFGEAGRGYTF	TGTGCCAGCAGCTCTTTCGGAGAAGCAGGGCGCGGCTACACCTTC
.	TRBV3-1	TRBJ2-3	.	15	CASSQVMRRADTQYF	TGTGCCAGCAGCCAAGTCATGCGGCGGGCGGATACGCAGTATTTT
TRBD2	TRBV9	TRBJ2-3	.	18	CASSEDYSGRADTDTQYF	TGTGCCAGCAGCGAAGACTATAGCGGGAGGGCCGACACAGATACGCAGTATTTT
TRBD2	TRBV5-1	TRBJ2-1	few	20	CASSPHIFSGRAGSYNEQFF	TGCGCCAGCAGCCCGCACATATTTAGCGGGAGGGCCGGCTCCTACAATGAGCAGTTCTTC
.	TRBV10-1	TRBJ2-5	few	17	CASSEEGVLGGQETQYF	TGCGCCAGCAGTGAGGAGGGGGTCCTCGGTGGTCAAGAGACCCAGTACTTC
TRBD2	TRBV24-1	TRBJ2-1	.	15	CATSGGPSGRNEQFF	TGTGCCACCAGTGGGGGGCCTAGCGGGAGGAATGAGCAGTTCTTC
.	TRBV28	TRBJ2-7	.	14	CASSSQSYSYEQYF	TGTGCCAGCAGTTCACAGAGTTACTCCTACGAGCAGTACTTC
TRBD2	TRBV5-1	TRBJ2-1	few	14	CASSGREGYNEQFF	TGCGCCAGCAGCGGGCGGGAGGGCTACAATGAGCAGTTCTTC
.	TRBV4-1	TRBJ2-2	.	16	CASSQAGTYGTGELFF	TGCGCCAGCAGCCAGGCGGGAACCTATGGTACCGGGGAGCTGTTTTTT
.	TRBV12-3/TRBV12-4	TRBJ2-3	many	11	CASTIADTQYF	TGTGCCAGCACCATCGCAGATACGCAGTATTTT
.	TRBV7-3	TRBJ1-1	.	14	CASSLNSMNTEAFF	TGTGCCAGCAGCTTAAACAGCATGAACACTGAAGCTTTCTTT
TRBD1	TRBV20-1	TRBJ1-2	.	13	CSALDRARYGYTF	TGCAGTGCTCTCGACAGGGCCCGGTATGGCTACACCTTC
.	TRBV11-1	TRBJ1-5	few	14	CASSDGFRNQPQHF	TGTGCCAGCAGCGACGGGTTCCGTAATCAGCCCCAGCATTTT
.	TRBV7-6	TRBJ1-4	.	15	CASSLVGVGAEKLFF	TGTGCCAGCAGCTTAGTGGGAGTCGGGGCTGAAAAACTGTTTTTT
.	TRBV24-1	TRBJ2-2	.	15	CATSPPGPRAGELFF	TGTGCCACCAGTCCCCCGGGACCAAGGGCCGGGGAGCTGTTTTTT
.	TRBV12-3/TRBV12-4	TRBJ1-1	many	15	CASSLLDRGRSEAFF	TGTGCCAGCAGTTTACTCGACAGAGGTCGGTCTGAAGCTTTCTTT
.	TRBV5-1	TRBJ2-7	.	13	CASSPGPGSEQYF	TGCGCCAGCAGCCCGGGCCCCGGGAGTGAGCAGTACTTC
TRBD2	TRBV6-2/TRBV6-3	TRBJ2-5	.	18	CASSLRTSWRVYQETQYF	TGTGCCAGCAGCCTCCGGACTAGCTGGAGGGTGTACCAAGAGACCCAGTACTTC
.	TRBV20-1	TRBJ2-3	.	13	CSAPTDYTDTQYF	TGCAGTGCCCCCACCGATTACACAGATACGCAGTATTTT
TRBD2	TRBV20-1	TRBJ2-1	few	14	CSGSLAGTSREQFF	TGCAGTGGTTCCCTAGCCGGGACTAGCCGTGAGCAGTTCTTC
TRBD2	TRBV12-3/TRBV12-4	TRBJ2-5	few	16	CASSFLTSGNQETQYF	TGTGCCAGCAGTTTCCTGACTAGCGGAAACCAAGAGACCCAGTACTTC
.	TRBV7-9	TRBJ2-1	few	17	CASSASVGVGPYNEQFF	TGTGCCAGCAGCGCCAGCGTCGGGGTTGGCCCCTACAATGAGCAGTTCTTC
.	TRBV7-9	TRBJ2-3	few	14	CASSPTWGTDTQYF	TGTGCCAGCAGCCCTACGTGGGGCACAGATACGCAGTATTTT
.	TRBV5-5	TRBJ1-4	.	13	CASSVLLGEKLFF	TGTGCCAGCAGCGTTTTACTAGGTGAAAAACTGTTTTTT
TRBD1	TRBV10-3	TRBJ1-2	few	22	CAISEPAGAKYDRAVVNYGYTF	TGTGCCATCAGTGAGCCGGCGGGGGCGAAATATGACAGGGCGGTCGTTAACTATGGCTACACCTTC
.	TRBV20-1	TRBJ2-6	few	16	CSAREGGNSGANVLTF	TGCAGTGCTAGAGAAGGGGGGAACTCTGGGGCCAACGTCCTGACTTTC
TRBD2	TRBV20-1	TRBJ2-5	.	16	CSARQLAAQGKETQYF	TGCAGTGCTAGACAACTAGCGGCCCAAGGGAAAGAGACCCAGTACTTC
TRBD1	TRBV15	TRBJ2-7	.	16	CATSRGPGTGAYEQYF	TGTGCCACCAGCAGAGGTCCCGGGACAGGGGCTTACGAGCAGTACTTC
.	TRBV29-1	TRBJ1-2	.	11	CSVGPNCGYTF	TGCAGCGTTGGACCTAACTGTGGCTACACCTTC
TRBD1	TRBV27	TRBJ1-5	.	13	CASKGARGQPQHF	TGTGCCAGCAAGGGGGCGCGTGGTCAGCCCCAGCATTTT
.	TRBV4-1	TRBJ1-1	.	14	CASSQLVRFTEAFF	TGCGCCAGCAGCCAGCTGGTCCGGTTCACTGAAGCTTTCTTT
.	TRBV3-1	TRBJ2-7	few	16	CASSQVGPGLSYEQYF	TGTGCCAGCAGCCAAGTGGGTCCCGGGTTATCCTACGAGCAGTACTTC
.	TRBV12-3/TRBV12-4	TRBJ1-2	.	14	CASSLESGLDGYTF	TGTGCCAGCAGTTTAGAATCGGGGTTGGATGGCTACACCTTC
.	TRBV5-5	TRBJ2-7	many	12	CASSFRRVEQYF	TGTGCCAGCAGCTTCCGGCGGGTCGAGCAGTACTTC